The TCR beta chain under discussion was sequenced for a study of OX40 agonist ivuxolimab in advanced cancers. Turning to the study itself: Earlier anti-PD-1, anti-PD-L1 or anti-CTLA-4 therapy was permitted; about 44% had received some. Findings and limits, study-wide: Expanded clones tended on average to be more numerous among CD8+ T cells than CD4+. Dosing at 0.1 to 3.0 mg/kg was accompanied by clonal expansion of CD4+ and CD8+ blood T cells by week 6.

Sequenced by immunoSEQ multiplex PCR; TCRdb stores in-frame clones only, minus some. This table holds around 100,000 clones, 90% to 96% found once. Turning to this clone: Antigen: not known.

V was pared by 4 bases and J by 4 bases, with 16 bases of the junction left unmatched. The V gene's germline CDR1 is SGHRS and CDR2 YFSETQ. The CDR3 is 17 amino acids. The chain has TRBV5-1 and TRBJ1-2; 7 positions agree with TRBD1. The TCR originated in an adult with an advanced solid tumor such as melanoma, head and neck, liver or kidney cancer. The sequencing used CD4+ or CD8+ T cells sorted from blood, collected in a trial of the OX40 agonist ivuxolimab. The CDR3 region has the DNA TGCGCCAGCAGCGTGGAGACGCCCCGGGACAGAGGCTATGGCTACACCTTC. It translates to CASSVETPRDRGYGYTF. Combining the CDR3 with reference TRBV5-1 and TRBJ1-2 gives the whole variable domain KAGVTQTPRYLIKTRGQQVTLSCSPISGHRSVSWYQQTPGQGLQFLFEYFSETQRNKGNFPGRFSGRQFSNSRSEMNVSTLELGDSALYLCASSVETPRDRGYGYTFGSGTRLTVV.